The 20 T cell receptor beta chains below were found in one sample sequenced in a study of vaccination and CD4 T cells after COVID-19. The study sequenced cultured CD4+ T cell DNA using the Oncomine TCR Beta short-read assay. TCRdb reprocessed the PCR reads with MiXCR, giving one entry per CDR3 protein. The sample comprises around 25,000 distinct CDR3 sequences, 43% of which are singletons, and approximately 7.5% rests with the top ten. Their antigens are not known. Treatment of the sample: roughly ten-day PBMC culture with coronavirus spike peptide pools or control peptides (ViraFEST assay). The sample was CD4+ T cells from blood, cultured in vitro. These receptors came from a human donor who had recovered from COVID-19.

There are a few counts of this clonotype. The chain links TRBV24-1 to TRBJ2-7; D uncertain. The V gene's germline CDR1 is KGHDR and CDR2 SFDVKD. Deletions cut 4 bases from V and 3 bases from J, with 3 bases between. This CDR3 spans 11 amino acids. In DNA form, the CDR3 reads TGTGCCACCAGTGACAACTACGAGCAGTACTTC. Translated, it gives CATSDNYEQYF.

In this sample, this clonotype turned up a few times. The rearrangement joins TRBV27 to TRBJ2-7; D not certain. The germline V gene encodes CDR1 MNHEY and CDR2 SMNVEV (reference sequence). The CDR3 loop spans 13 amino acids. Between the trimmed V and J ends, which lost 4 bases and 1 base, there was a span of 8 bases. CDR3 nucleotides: TGTGCCAGCAGTTCCCTTGGGTCCTACGAGCAGTACTTC. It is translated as CASSSLGSYEQYF.

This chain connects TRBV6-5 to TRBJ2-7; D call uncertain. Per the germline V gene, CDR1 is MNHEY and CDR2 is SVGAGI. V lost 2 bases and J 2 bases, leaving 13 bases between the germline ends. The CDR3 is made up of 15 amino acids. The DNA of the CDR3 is TGTGCCAGCAGTTACGATGTAAGGGCGACCTACGAGCAGTACTTC. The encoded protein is CASSYDVRATYEQYF.

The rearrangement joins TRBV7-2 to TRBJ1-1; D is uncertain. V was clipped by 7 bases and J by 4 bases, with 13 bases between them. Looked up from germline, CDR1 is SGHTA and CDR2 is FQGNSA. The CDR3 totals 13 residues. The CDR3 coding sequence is TGTGCCAGCACCCTCTCAGGTAGCACTGAAGCTTTCTTT. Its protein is CASTLSGSTEAFF.

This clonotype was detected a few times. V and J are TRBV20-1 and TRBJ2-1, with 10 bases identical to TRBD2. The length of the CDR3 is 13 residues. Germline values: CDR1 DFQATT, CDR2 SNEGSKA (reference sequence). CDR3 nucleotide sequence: TGCAGCTTGCTAAGCGGGAGGGTCGGTCAGCAGTTCTTC. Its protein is CSLLSGRVGQQFF.

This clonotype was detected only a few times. DNA for the CDR3: TGTGCCAGCAGCGTAGGGACTAGCGGGGGGGCCCTCGCAGATACGCAGTATTTT. Translated: CASSVGTSGGALADTQYF. The gene calls are TRBV9 and TRBJ2-3; 15 nucleotides align to TRBD2. The CDR3 sequence is 18 residues long. From germline, CDR1 is SGDLS and CDR2 YYNGEE. The V gene end was trimmed by 0 bases and the J gene end by 4 bases; junction bases not matched to a gene: 6.

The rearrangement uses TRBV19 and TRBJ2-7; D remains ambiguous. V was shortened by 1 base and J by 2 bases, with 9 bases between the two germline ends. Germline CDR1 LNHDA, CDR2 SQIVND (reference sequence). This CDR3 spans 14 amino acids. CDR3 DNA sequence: TGTGCCAGTAGTATAGTTTTTGGCACCTACGAGCAGTACTTC. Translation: CASSIVFGTYEQYF.

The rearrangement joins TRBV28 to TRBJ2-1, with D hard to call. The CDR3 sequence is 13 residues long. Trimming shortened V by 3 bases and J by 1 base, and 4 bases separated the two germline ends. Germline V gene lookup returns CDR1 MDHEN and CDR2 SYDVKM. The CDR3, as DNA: TGTGCCAGCAGTTTTCCGTCCTACAATGAGCAGTTCTTC. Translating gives CASSFPSYNEQFF.

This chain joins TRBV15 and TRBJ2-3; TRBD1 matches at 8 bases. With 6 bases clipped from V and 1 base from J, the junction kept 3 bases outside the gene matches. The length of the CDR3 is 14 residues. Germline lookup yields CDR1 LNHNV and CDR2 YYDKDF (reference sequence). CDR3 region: CATRRGQGTDTQYF. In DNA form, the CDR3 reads TGTGCCACCAGACGGGGACAGGGCACAGATACGCAGTATTTT.

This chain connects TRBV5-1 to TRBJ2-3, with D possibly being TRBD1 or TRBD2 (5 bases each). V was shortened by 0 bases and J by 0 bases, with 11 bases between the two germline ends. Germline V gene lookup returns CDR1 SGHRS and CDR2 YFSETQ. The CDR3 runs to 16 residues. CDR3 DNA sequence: TGCGCCAGCAGCTTGGGGGGGATGACTAGCACAGATACGCAGTATTTT. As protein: CASSLGGMTSTDTQYF. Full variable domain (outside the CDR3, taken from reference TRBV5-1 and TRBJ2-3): KAGVTQTPRYLIKTRGQQVTLSCSPISGHRSVSWYQQTPGQGLQFLFEYFSETQRNKGNFPGRFSGRQFSNSRSEMNVSTLELGDSALYLCASSLGGMTSTDTQYFGPGTRLTVL.

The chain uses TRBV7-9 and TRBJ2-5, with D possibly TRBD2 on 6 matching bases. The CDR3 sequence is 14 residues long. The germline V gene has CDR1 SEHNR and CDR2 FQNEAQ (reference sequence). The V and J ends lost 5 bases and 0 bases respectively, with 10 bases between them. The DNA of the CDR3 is TGTGCCAGCAGCCTGGGACTGAACCAAGAGACCCAGTACTTC. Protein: CASSLGLNQETQYF.

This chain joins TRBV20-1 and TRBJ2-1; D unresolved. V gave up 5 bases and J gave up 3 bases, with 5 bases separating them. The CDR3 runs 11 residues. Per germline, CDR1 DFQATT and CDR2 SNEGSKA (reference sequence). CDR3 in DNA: TGCAGTGCTGGTATCTACAATGAGCAGTTCTTC. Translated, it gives CSAGIYNEQFF.

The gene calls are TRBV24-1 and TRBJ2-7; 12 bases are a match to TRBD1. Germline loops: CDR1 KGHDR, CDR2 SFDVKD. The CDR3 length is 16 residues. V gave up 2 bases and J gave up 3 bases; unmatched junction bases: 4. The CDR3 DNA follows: TGTGCCACCAGTGATTCCGGGACAGGGGGCCACTACGAGCAGTACTTC. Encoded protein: CATSDSGTGGHYEQYF.

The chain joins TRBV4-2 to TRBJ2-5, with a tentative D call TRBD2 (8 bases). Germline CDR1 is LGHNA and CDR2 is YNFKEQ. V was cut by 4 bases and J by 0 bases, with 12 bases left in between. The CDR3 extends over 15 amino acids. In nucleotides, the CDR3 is TGTGCCAGCAGCCTAGCGGGACAGTACCAAGAGACCCAGTACTTC. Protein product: CASSLAGQYQETQYF.

For the CDR3, the DNA is TGTGCCAGCAGTTCAGTGGGCCCCTCCTACGAGCAGTACTTC. Translating gives CASSSVGPSYEQYF. The V and J genes are TRBV28 and TRBJ2-7; D call uncertain. V lost 4 bases and J 0 bases, leaving 10 bases between the germline ends. Germline V gene sequence: CDR1 MDHEN, CDR2 SYDVKM. The CDR3 is 14 amino acids.

The CDR3 region is CASSFQDYNEQFF. The CDR3 coding sequence is TGTGCCAGCAGCTTTCAGGATTACAATGAGCAGTTCTTC. The rearrangement uses TRBV11-2 and TRBJ2-1; D remains unclear. The ends were cut back, 3 bases at V and 4 bases at J, with 7 bases in the middle. The CDR3 runs 13 residues. The V gene's germline CDR1 is SGHAT and CDR2 FQNNGV.

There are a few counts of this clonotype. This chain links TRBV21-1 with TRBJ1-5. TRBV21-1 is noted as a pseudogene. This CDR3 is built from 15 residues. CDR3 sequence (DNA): TGTGCCAGCAGCAAGGCCGCTAACAGCAATCAGCCCCAGCATTTT. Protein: CASSKAANSNQPQHF.

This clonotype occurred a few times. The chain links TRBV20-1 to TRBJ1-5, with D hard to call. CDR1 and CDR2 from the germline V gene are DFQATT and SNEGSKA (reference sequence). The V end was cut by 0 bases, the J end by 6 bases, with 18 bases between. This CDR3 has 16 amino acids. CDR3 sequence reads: CSAREGTAGLTQPQHF. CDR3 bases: TGCAGTGCTAGAGAAGGTACGGCAGGATTAACTCAGCCCCAGCATTTT.

CDR3 in amino acids: CASSPSEGPGELFF. CDR3 nucleotides: TGTGCCAGCTCACCATCGGAAGGTCCCGGGGAGCTGTTTTTT. This sequence joins TRBV18 and TRBJ2-2; unclear D gene. V lost 2 bases and J 6 bases, leaving 10 bases between the germline ends. Germline lookup yields CDR1 KGHSH and CDR2 LQKENI. This CDR3 is 14 amino acids long.

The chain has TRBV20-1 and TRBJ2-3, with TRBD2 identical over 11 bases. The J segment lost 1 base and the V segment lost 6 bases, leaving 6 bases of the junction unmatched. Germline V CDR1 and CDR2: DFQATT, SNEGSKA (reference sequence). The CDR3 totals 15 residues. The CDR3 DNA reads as TGCAGTGCAGCTAGCGGGGGGTTCGGCACAGATACGCAGTATTTT. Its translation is CSAASGGFGTDTQYF.